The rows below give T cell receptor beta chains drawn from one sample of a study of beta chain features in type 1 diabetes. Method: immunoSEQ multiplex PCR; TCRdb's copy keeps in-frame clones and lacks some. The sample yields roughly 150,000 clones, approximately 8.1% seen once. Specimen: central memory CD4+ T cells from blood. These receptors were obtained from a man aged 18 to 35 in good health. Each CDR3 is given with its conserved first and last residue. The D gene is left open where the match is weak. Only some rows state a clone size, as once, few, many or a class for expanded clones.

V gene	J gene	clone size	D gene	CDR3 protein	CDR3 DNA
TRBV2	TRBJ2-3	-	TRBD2	CASSDWGGEYTDTQYF	TGTGCCAGCAGTGATTGGGGGGGAGAGTACACAGATACGCAGTATTTT
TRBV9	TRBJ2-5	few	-	CASNYGGGRETQYF	TGTGCCAGCAACTATGGAGGGGGCAGAGAGACCCAGTACTTC
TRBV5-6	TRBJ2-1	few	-	CASSPTRWRGPRSYNEQFF	TGTGCCAGCAGCCCAACCCGCTGGCGGGGGCCGAGGTCCTACAATGAGCAGTTCTTC
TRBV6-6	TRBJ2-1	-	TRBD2	CASSDGGREGHEQFF	TGTGCCAGCAGCGACGGTGGGCGGGAGGGGCATGAGCAGTTCTTC
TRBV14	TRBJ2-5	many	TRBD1	CASSHTGTGTQYF	TGTGCCAGCAGCCATACCGGGACAGGGACCCAGTACTTC
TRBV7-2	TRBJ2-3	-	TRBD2	CASSQTSGTDTQYF	TGTGCCAGCAGCCAAACTAGCGGAACAGATACGCAGTATTTT
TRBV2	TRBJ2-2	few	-	CASTGLSQVTGELFF	TGTGCCAGCACCGGCTTATCGCAGGTCACCGGGGAGCTGTTTTTT
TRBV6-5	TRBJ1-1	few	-	CASSYQGREAFF	TGTGCCAGCAGTTATCAGGGCAGGGAAGCTTTCTTT
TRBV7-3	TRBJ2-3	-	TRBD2	CASSLKFGLAGDTDTQYF	TGTGCCAGCAGCTTAAAGTTCGGACTAGCGGGAGACACAGATACGCAGTATTTT
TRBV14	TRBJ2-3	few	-	CASSQDRTDTQYF	TGTGCCAGCAGCCAAGATCGGACAGATACGCAGTATTTT
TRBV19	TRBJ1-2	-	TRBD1	CASHPGQILWGYTF	TGTGCCAGCCACCCGGGACAGATCCTTTGGGGCTACACCTTC
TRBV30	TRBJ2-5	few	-	CAWMAATIGKTQYF	TGTGCCTGGATGGCGGCCACCATCGGGAAGACCCAGTACTTC
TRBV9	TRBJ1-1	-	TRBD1	CASSAQGQPNTEAFF	TGTGCCAGCAGCGCCCAGGGACAGCCTAACACTGAAGCTTTCTTT
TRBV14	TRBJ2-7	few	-	CASSQLWARGSYEQYF	TGTGCCAGCAGCCAACTTTGGGCCAGGGGATCCTACGAGCAGTACTTC
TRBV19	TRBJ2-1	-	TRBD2	CASSPSGTSGRKSEQFF	TGTGCCAGTAGTCCTTCGGGGACTAGCGGGAGGAAGTCTGAGCAGTTCTTC
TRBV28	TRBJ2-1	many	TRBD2	CASDRASGRGQFF	TGTGCCAGCGACAGGGCTAGCGGGAGGGGACAGTTCTTC
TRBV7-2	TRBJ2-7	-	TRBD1	CASRDRDSGSYEQYF	TGTGCCAGCAGAGACCGGGACAGTGGCTCCTACGAGCAGTACTTC
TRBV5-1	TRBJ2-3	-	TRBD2	CASSPSSGGSLLTQYF	TGCGCCAGCAGCCCTTCTAGCGGTGGATCACTTCTTACGCAGTATTTT
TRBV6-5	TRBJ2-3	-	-	CASSYSAGSTDTQYF	TGTGCCAGCAGTTACTCGGCGGGGAGCACAGATACGCAGTATTTT
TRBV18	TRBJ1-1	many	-	CASSSRTTNTEAFF	TGTGCCAGCTCATCACGGACAACGAACACTGAAGCTTTCTTT
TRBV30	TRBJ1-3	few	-	CAWSVTGWNTIYF	TGTGCCTGGAGTGTAACCGGGTGGAACACCATATATTTT
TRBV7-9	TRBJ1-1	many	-	CASSTQQNTEAFF	TGTGCCAGCAGCACACAGCAGAACACTGAAGCTTTCTTT